These 15 T cell receptor beta chains were sequenced from one sample in a study of shared clonotypes between healthy human individuals. The protocol was immunoSEQ multiplex PCR, while the TCRdb copy is restricted to in-frame clones and leaves out a portion. This sample has roughly 1,000,000 clones, with about 84% found just once. The source material was memory CD4+ T cells from PBMCs. Subset defined: CD45RA-negative fraction. The receptors shown here come from a young man in good health. Some clones in this sample may be carry-over from other donors' samples.

Notes on this clone: This sequence may be a read error, since a much larger clone differs from it by one base. The chain recombines TRBV7-2 with TRBJ2-5; D remains unclear. The J call may be faulty, since TRBJ2-7 better matches the DNA end. Germline CDR1 SGHTA, CDR2 FQGNSA. This CDR3 spans 15 amino acids. The CDR3 reads CASSLGVRSIHEQYF. Written as DNA, the CDR3 is TGTGCCAGCAGCTTAGGCGTCCGCAGTATCCACGAGCAGTACTTC.

J is TRBJ2-2 and V is TRBV28, with a possible D match to TRBD1 (5 bases). V was pared by 3 bases and J by 4 bases, with 9 bases between. The CDR3 runs 14 residues. Germline V CDR1 and CDR2: MDHEN, SYDVKM. The CDR3 bases are TGTGCCAGCAGTTTGGTACAGGCCACCGGGGAGCTGTTTTTT. This sequence encodes CASSLVQATGELFF.

In regard to this clone: The same CDR3 is also encoded by other DNA sequences in this sample. The chain has TRBV20-1 and TRBJ1-6, with D unresolved. V was trimmed by 3 bases and J by 7 bases, leaving 4 bases between them. Looked up from germline, CDR1 is DFQATT and CDR2 is SNEGSKA (reference sequence). The CDR3 contains 11 residues. The CDR3 reads CSARGNSPLHF. In nucleotides, the CDR3 is TGCAGTGCTAGGGGGAATTCACCCCTCCACTTT.

The chain joins TRBV5-4 to TRBJ1-3; D gene ambiguous. The V end was cut by 0 bases, the J end by 0 bases, with 10 bases between. This CDR3 is 16 amino acids long. Germline-derived CDR1 and CDR2 are SGHNT and YYREEE (reference sequence). In DNA form, the CDR3 reads TGTGCCAGCAGCTTGGACGGGATCCGCTCTGGAAACACCATATATTTT. The encoded protein is CASSLDGIRSGNTIYF.

This chain joins TRBV11-2 and TRBJ2-7; D tentatively fits TRBD1 or TRBD2 (6 bases each). This CDR3 contains 15 residues. V was shortened by 1 base and J by 1 base, with 11 bases between the two germline ends. In germline, CDR1 is SGHAT, CDR2 FQNNGV. As DNA, the CDR3 is TGTGCCAGCAGCTTAGTCGGGGGCGAATCCTACGAGCAGTACTTC. Its translation: CASSLVGGESYEQYF.

The chain recombines TRBV6-6 with TRBJ2-7, with TRBD1 as a possible D gene (6 bases). Trimming removed 0 bases from V and 2 bases from J, with 8 bases in between. The CDR3 is 14 amino acids. Germline CDR1 and CDR2: MNHNY and SVGAGI (reference sequence). The CDR3 loop reads CASSYSQGTYEQYF. CDR3 DNA: TGTGCCAGCAGTTACTCTCAGGGGACCTACGAGCAGTACTTC.

This clone was picked up one time. Within the sample, other DNA sequences also encode this same CDR3. The V gene is TRBV18, the J gene TRBJ2-7; 12 bases align to TRBD1. Germline CDR1 KGHSH, CDR2 LQKENI. V was clipped by 3 bases and J by 4 bases; unmatched bases: 4. The CDR3 extends over 15 amino acids. CDR3: CASSPGTGGAYEQYF. The CDR3, as DNA: TGTGCCAGCTCACCGGGGACAGGGGGCGCGTACGAGCAGTACTTC.

This clone was recorded many times. The rearrangement links TRBV4-2 to TRBJ1-4; D might be TRBD1 (5 bases). CDR1 LGHNA and CDR2 YNFKEQ come from the germline V gene. This CDR3 is 16 amino acids long. V was cut by 0 bases and J by 7 bases, with 15 bases left in between. CDR3 bases: TGTGCCAGCAGCCAAGATGTAACGGGGCGCGGTGAAAAACTGTTTTTT. This encodes CASSQDVTGRGEKLFF.

The rearrangement links TRBV4-2 to TRBJ2-3, with D perhaps matching TRBD1 (5 bases). Germline V gene sequence: CDR1 LGHNA, CDR2 YNFKEQ. This CDR3 region has 14 residues. Trimming took off 0 bases at V and 4 bases at J, with 8 bases between the two ends. The CDR3 loop reads CASSQEGESDTQYF. Here the CDR3 DNA reads TGTGCCAGCAGCCAAGAAGGGGAATCAGATACGCAGTATTTT.

This chain uses TRBV25-1 with TRBJ2-3; TRBD1 matches at 9 bases. Germline V gene sequence: CDR1 MGHDK, CDR2 SYGVNS. V dropped 10 bases and J dropped 0; count of bases not matched to a gene: 8. The CDR3 has 15 amino acids. CDR3 bases: TGTGCCACACAGGGGGCGGCCTCTAGCACAGATACGCAGTATTTT. It translates to CATQGAASSTDTQYF.

Here the CDR3 reads CASSLGTPRGAEKLFF. CDR3 nucleotides: TGTGCCAGCAGCTTAGGTACTCCGAGAGGGGCGGAAAAACTGTTTTTT. This chain links TRBV7-6 with TRBJ1-4; TRBD1 might be the D (5 bases). Germline V gene data show CDR1 as SGHVS and CDR2 as FNYEAQ. CDR3 length: 16 amino acids. Between the trimmed V and J ends, which lost 1 base and 8 bases, there was a span of 17 bases.

The chain joins TRBV5-1 to TRBJ1-5, with TRBD1 matching 8 bases. This CDR3 is built from 15 residues. J lost 3 bases, V lost 4 bases, and 6 bases had no gene match. Germline loops: CDR1 SGHRS, CDR2 YFSETQ. This chain's CDR3 is CASSAGQGLNQPQHF. CDR3 coding DNA: TGCGCCAGCAGCGCCGGACAGGGCCTCAATCAGCCCCAGCATTTT.

This clone was observed a single time. V gene TRBV5-4 combines with J gene TRBJ2-7; unclear D gene. Germline V CDR1 and CDR2: SGHNT, YYREEE (reference sequence). The length of the CDR3 is 15 residues. V lost 0 bases to trimming and J lost 3 bases, with 13 bases between them. DNA of the CDR3: TGTGCCAGCAGCTTGGCCTTCCCCGGGCACTACGAGCAGTACTTC. Translating gives CASSLAFPGHYEQYF.

Ten or more counts support this clone. The J gene is TRBJ1-2, the V gene TRBV4-3, with a weak D call TRBD1 (5 bases). The CDR3 runs 15 residues. Between the trimmed V and J ends, which lost 5 bases and 3 bases, there was a span of 16 bases. From germline, CDR1 is LGHNA and CDR2 YSLEER. The CDR3 here is CASSIGGAQDYGYTF. In nucleotides, the CDR3 is TGCGCCAGCAGCATCGGGGGTGCCCAGGACTATGGCTACACCTTC.

This rearrangement joins TRBV5-1 to TRBJ2-3; TRBD2 matches at 11 bases. CDR3 length: 16 residues. Germline CDR1 reads SGHRS; CDR2 reads YFSETQ. After removal of 4 bases from V and 2 bases from J, the junction contained 6 bases not matched to a gene. The CDR3 protein is CASSGGTSGYTDTQYF. CDR3 bases: TGCGCCAGCAGCGGCGGGACTAGCGGATACACAGATACGCAGTATTTT.